This T cell receptor (beta chain) is drawn from a study of blood T cell repertoires in COVID-19. Study in general: PBMCs, B-cell-depleted T cells, or T cells provided the cDNA or gDNA that made up the material.

In the authors' workflow: Researchers report that nucleated cell counts were estimated from reference gene primer amplification. Clones were read by immunoSEQ multiplex PCR, and TCRdb kept only the in-frame ones, dropping some. V and J calls and clone size follow that table, whereas D and trimming were derived from the DNA. In the table there are 150,000 to 200,000 clones, 60% to 85% of which are singletons. The receptor's source is a man aged 55 to 70 with active or convalescent COVID-19. Material: peripheral blood.

The CDR3: CASGFPVGAAGNTIYF. In DNA, the CDR3 is TGTGCCAGCGGCTTCCCCGTTGGGGCTGCTGGAAACACCATATATTTT. The rearrangement uses TRBV28 and TRBJ1-3; D is perhaps TRBD1 (5 bases). Deletions cut 8 bases from V and 2 bases from J, with 19 bases between. CDR3 length: 16 residues. Germline V gives CDR1 MDHEN, CDR2 SYDVKM.